The rows below give T cell receptor beta chains drawn from one sample of a study of CD8 T cells in Susac syndrome. TCRdb independently ran MiXCR on the immunoSEQ multiplex PCR reads; one entry per CDR3 protein. The sample includes approximately 150,000 distinct CDR3 sequences, around 94% of them seen just once. Sequenced material: CD4+ T cells from PBMCs. Receptors were obtained from a human donor in good health. Each CDR3 is given with its conserved first and last residue. D genes are given only for firm matches. The size of a clone is reported for some rows only, either as once, few or many, or as a class for expanded clones.

abundance: .
v_gene: TRBV24-1
d_gene: .
j_gene: TRBJ1-2
len: 13
CDR3nt: TGTGCCACCAGTGATTTTGTGGGTAATGGCTACACCTTC
CDR3aa: CATSDFVGNGYTF

abundance: .
v_gene: TRBV10-3
d_gene: .
j_gene: TRBJ2-5
len: 14
CDR3nt: TGTGCCATCAGTCCCGGGACTTCCCAAGAGACCCAGTACTTC
CDR3aa: CAISPGTSQETQYF

abundance: .
v_gene: TRBV6-5
d_gene: .
j_gene: TRBJ1-2
len: 14
CDR3nt: TGTGCCAGCAGTCCCGAACTAGGAGACTATGGCTACACCTTC
CDR3aa: CASSPELGDYGYTF

abundance: .
v_gene: TRBV7-9
d_gene: .
j_gene: TRBJ2-1
len: 14
CDR3nt: TGTGCCAGCAGCGCGACAGTTGCCTACAATGAGCAGTTCTTC
CDR3aa: CASSATVAYNEQFF

abundance: .
v_gene: TRBV3-1
d_gene: .
j_gene: TRBJ2-2
len: 13
CDR3nt: TGTGCCAGCAGCCTAGGGTTGGGGGGGGAGCTGTTTTTT
CDR3aa: CASSLGLGGELFF

abundance: .
v_gene: TRBV18
d_gene: .
j_gene: TRBJ2-7
len: 14
CDR3nt: TGTGCCAGCTCACCCCGGGACGGTTCCTACGAGCAGTACTTC
CDR3aa: CASSPRDGSYEQYF

abundance: .
v_gene: TRBV30
d_gene: .
j_gene: TRBJ2-1
len: 14
CDR3nt: TGTGCCTGGAAGGGGGGCCCTCGAGCCCATGAGCAGTTCTTC
CDR3aa: CAWKGGPRAHEQFF

abundance: .
v_gene: TRBV6-1
d_gene: .
j_gene: TRBJ1-1
len: 15
CDR3nt: TGTGCCAGCAGTGATTCTGACTGGGGAAACACTGAAGCTTTCTTT
CDR3aa: CASSDSDWGNTEAFF

abundance: .
v_gene: TRBV5-1
d_gene: TRBD2
j_gene: TRBJ2-7
len: 15
CDR3nt: TGCGCCAGCCGGAGTTCGACTAGCGGTTCCTACGAGCAGTACTTC
CDR3aa: CASRSSTSGSYEQYF

abundance: .
v_gene: TRBV29-1
d_gene: .
j_gene: TRBJ1-2
len: 12
CDR3nt: TGCAGCGTAGTAAAGTTGACCTATGGCTACACCTTC
CDR3aa: CSVVKLTYGYTF

abundance: once
v_gene: TRBV7-2
d_gene: .
j_gene: TRBJ2-3
len: 16
CDR3nt: TGTGCCAGCAGCTTAGCGCCCCGAGGGGGCACAGATACGCAGTATTTT
CDR3aa: CASSLAPRGGTDTQYF

abundance: .
v_gene: TRBV5-4
d_gene: .
j_gene: TRBJ2-5
len: 15
CDR3nt: TGTGCCAGCAGCCTTATTGGAGGGCCTCAAGAGACCCAGTACTTC
CDR3aa: CASSLIGGPQETQYF

abundance: few
v_gene: TRBV30
d_gene: .
j_gene: TRBJ2-3
len: 18
CDR3nt: TGTGCCTGGAGTGTAAGCCCTCTGCGGGACCGGTGGGTTGTTACGCAGTATTTT
CDR3aa: CAWSVSPLRDRWVVTQYF

abundance: .
v_gene: TRBV18
d_gene: TRBD1
j_gene: TRBJ1-2
len: 12
CDR3nt: TGTGCCAGCAAGGGACAGGAAAATGGCTACACCTTC
CDR3aa: CASKGQENGYTF

abundance: .
v_gene: TRBV12-3/TRBV12-4
d_gene: .
j_gene: TRBJ1-5
len: 15
CDR3nt: TGTGCCAGCAGTGCAGGACACCCAAGCAATCAGCCCCAGCATTTT
CDR3aa: CASSAGHPSNQPQHF

abundance: .
v_gene: TRBV3-1
d_gene: .
j_gene: TRBJ2-7
len: 12
CDR3nt: TGTGCCAGCAGGGGACCCGCGGGGGAGCAGTACTTC
CDR3aa: CASRGPAGEQYF

abundance: once
v_gene: TRBV6-1
d_gene: TRBD2
j_gene: TRBJ2-2
len: 14
CDR3nt: TGTGCCAGCAGCCTTGGGCGGGAGGTCGGGGAGCTGTTTTTT
CDR3aa: CASSLGREVGELFF

abundance: .
v_gene: TRBV9
d_gene: TRBD2
j_gene: TRBJ2-1
len: 15
CDR3nt: TGTGCCAGCAGCGTAGTTAGCGGGAGAATGAATGAGCAGTTCTTC
CDR3aa: CASSVVSGRMNEQFF

abundance: .
v_gene: TRBV3-1
d_gene: TRBD1
j_gene: TRBJ1-2
len: 14
CDR3nt: TGTGCCAGCAGCGCCGGGACAGGGGTTTCAAGCTACACCTTC
CDR3aa: CASSAGTGVSSYTF

abundance: once
v_gene: TRBV2
d_gene: .
j_gene: TRBJ1-1
len: 14
CDR3nt: TGTGCCAGCAGGGATCCGGGCCCTAGGGCTGAAGCTTTCTTT
CDR3aa: CASRDPGPRAEAFF

abundance: .
v_gene: TRBV10-3
d_gene: TRBD1
j_gene: TRBJ1-2
len: 15
CDR3nt: TGTGCCATCAGTGACCCGGGACAGGAGAACTATGGCTACACCTTC
CDR3aa: CAISDPGQENYGYTF

abundance: once
v_gene: TRBV6-5
d_gene: .
j_gene: TRBJ2-7
len: 13
CDR3nt: TGTGCCAGCAGGGAAACCTATTTGGACGAGCAGTACTTC
CDR3aa: CASRETYLDEQYF

abundance: .
v_gene: TRBV28
d_gene: .
j_gene: TRBJ2-7
len: 13
CDR3nt: TGTGCCAGCAGTCAGGGATCGGTCTACGAGCAGTACTTC
CDR3aa: CASSQGSVYEQYF

abundance: once
v_gene: TRBV6-5
d_gene: .
j_gene: TRBJ2-5
len: 15
CDR3nt: .
CDR3aa: CASSYSRDPVLRPYF

abundance: .
v_gene: TRBV11-3
d_gene: .
j_gene: TRBJ2-1
len: 14
CDR3nt: TGTGCCAGCAGCTTAGACCCGGTATACAATGAGCAGTTCTTC
CDR3aa: CASSLDPVYNEQFF

abundance: few
v_gene: TRBV12-3/TRBV12-4
d_gene: TRBD2
j_gene: TRBJ2-7
len: 13
CDR3nt: TGTGCCAGCAGGCTAGCGGGGGCCTACGAGCAGTACTTC
CDR3aa: CASRLAGAYEQYF

abundance: .
v_gene: TRBV5-4
d_gene: .
j_gene: TRBJ2-7
len: 14
CDR3nt: TGTGCCAGCAGCTTGGGGGGTAGCATCTACGAGCAGTACTTC
CDR3aa: CASSLGGSIYEQYF

abundance: .
v_gene: TRBV2
d_gene: .
j_gene: TRBJ1-2
len: 13
CDR3nt: TGTGCCAGCAGTGAACTCAGGGCTGAGGGCTACACCTTC
CDR3aa: CASSELRAEGYTF

abundance: .
v_gene: TRBV7-9
d_gene: .
j_gene: TRBJ2-5
len: 14
CDR3nt: TGTGCCAGCAGCTTTCGCAGGGGCCAAGAGACCCAGTACTTC
CDR3aa: CASSFRRGQETQYF

abundance: .
v_gene: TRBV28
d_gene: .
j_gene: TRBJ2-2
len: 14
CDR3nt: TGTGCCAGCAGTTTATTTGGGGGCACCGGGGAGCTGTTTTTT
CDR3aa: CASSLFGGTGELFF

abundance: once
v_gene: TRBV23-1
d_gene: .
j_gene: TRBJ2-2
len: 13
CDR3nt: TGCGCCAGCATCCTCCGGGGCTCCGGGGAGCTGTTTTTT
CDR3aa: CASILRGSGELFF

abundance: .
v_gene: TRBV20-1
d_gene: .
j_gene: TRBJ2-7
len: 13
CDR3nt: TGCAGTGCTCCCGACACGACGAGGAGCGAGCAGTACTTC
CDR3aa: CSAPDTTRSEQYF

abundance: .
v_gene: TRBV2
d_gene: TRBD1
j_gene: TRBJ1-4
len: 15
CDR3nt: TGTGCCAGCAGTCTCGCCGGGACAGGGTTGAGAAAACTGTTTTTT
CDR3aa: CASSLAGTGLRKLFF